What follows is one T cell receptor (beta chain) and its context. The entry originates in a study of shared clonotypes between healthy human individuals. About the study: Three CD4 naive, three CD4 memory, two CD8 naive and one CD8 memory plate were used per donor.

Clones were read by immunoSEQ multiplex PCR, and TCRdb kept only the in-frame ones, dropping some. In the table there are approximately 2,000,000 clones, 80% to 95% of which are singletons. Trimming at V came to 3 bases and at J to 2 bases, leaving 6 bases not matched to a gene. CDR3 size: 15 residues. Germline V gives CDR1 LNHDA, CDR2 SQIVND (reference sequence). The V and J genes are TRBV19 and TRBJ1-2, with 7 bases aligning to TRBD1. Sequencing used naive CD4+ T cells from PBMCs. Subset reported: CD45RA+ positively selected. The TCR comes from a young man in good health. Some clones in this sample may be carry-over from other donors' samples. The CDR3 loop is CASSMGNRGNYGYTF. CDR3 in DNA: TGTGCCAGTAGTATGGGAAACAGGGGCAACTATGGCTACACCTTC.